This note documents a single TCR beta chain sequence. Researchers report immunoSEQ v3.0 was run at survey level. The method was immunoSEQ multiplex PCR; TCRdb's version includes in-frame clones alone and lacks a portion of them. The profile shows 30,000 to 40,000 clones, around three quarters of them singletons. Each donor provided at least one pre-ART PBMC sample and at least two post-ART PBMC samples. This sample is drawn from a study of long-term antiretroviral therapy in people with HIV. The sequence was collected from a woman aged 45-65 years with HIV. Sequences were derived from unsorted PBMCs, sampled 2 years after starting antiretroviral therapy.

CDR3 loop: CASSVTSGGNEQFF. CDR3 DNA sequence: TGCGCCAGCAGTGTGACTAGCGGGGGCAATGAGCAGTTCTTC. This chain uses TRBV10-1 with TRBJ2-1; 12 bases align to TRBD2. Germline CDR1 reads WNHNN; CDR2 reads SYGVQD (reference sequence). The length of the CDR3 is 14 residues. Trimming removed 4 bases from V and 6 bases from J; junction bases left unmatched: 1.